The clone carrying this T cell receptor (beta chain) was found a few times. No antigen is known for it. When less than 12 days of culture had elapsed, CD4+ T cells were isolated. This record comes from a study of vaccination effects on CD4 cells after COVID-19. Overall study: Everyone in the study got two shots of either the BNT162b2 or mRNA-1273 vaccine. After 1.8 million or so PBMC were placed in each well, they were cultured with approximately 10 IU/ml IL-2 and approximately 10 ug/ml peptides.

The table came from immunoSEQ multiplex PCR; TCRdb's copy has only in-frame clones and leaves some out. The top ten hold roughly 2% of the sample, which has 70,000 or so clones, 70% to 80% seen once. This CDR3 contains 17 residues. From germline, CDR1 is MGHRA and CDR2 YSYEKL. V shed 1 base and J 2 bases; nucleotides not matched to a gene: 4. Whole-study results and caveats: Healthy vaccine recipients' vaccine-induced clones were almost all SARS-CoV-2 mono-reactive.

Specimen: CD4+ T cells from PBMCs cultured without peptide, collected before COVID-19 vaccination. This sequence joins TRBV4-1 and TRBJ2-6; 8 positions agree with TRBD1. This clonotype was sampled from a human donor who received a COVID-19 vaccine. CDR3 in amino acids: CASSQAEQGAGANVLTF. In DNA form, the CDR3 reads TGCGCCAGCAGCCAAGCAGAACAGGGGGCTGGGGCCAACGTCCTGACTTTC.